This passage covers 20 T cell receptor beta chains from one sample sequenced in a study of blood T cell repertoires in COVID-19. The method was immunoSEQ multiplex PCR; TCRdb's version includes in-frame clones alone and lacks a portion of them. The sample shows 120,000 to 150,000 clones, roughly 80% of them seen only once. The sequenced material came from peripheral blood. These receptors originate from a man aged 50 to 60 with active or convalescent COVID-19.

This clone appeared once. The chain recombines TRBV11-2 with TRBJ2-3; possibly TRBD2 for D (6 bases). The V gene lost 4 bases and the J gene lost 0 bases, with 14 bases spanning the gap. The CDR3 extends over 16 amino acids. CDR1 and CDR2 (germline): SGHAT, FQNNGV. The CDR3 region has the DNA TGTGCCAGCAGCTCCCATACCGGGACTAGCACAGATACGCAGTATTTT. Protein product: CASSSHTGTSTDTQYF.

This clone was seen only a few times. The gene calls are TRBV20-1 and TRBJ2-7, with D perhaps matching TRBD2 (5 bases). The CDR3 is 11 amino acids. Germline loops: CDR1 DFQATT, CDR2 SNEGSKA (reference sequence). Between the trimmed V and J ends, which lost 4 bases and 3 bases, there was a span of 7 bases. Here the CDR3 reads CSATRDYEQYF. The CDR3, as DNA: TGCAGTGCTACTCGGGACTACGAGCAGTACTTC.

The chain employs TRBV19 and TRBJ2-1, with 8 nucleotides matching TRBD2. The length of the CDR3 is 15 residues. V was clipped by 2 bases and J by 6 bases; unmatched bases: 6. Per the germline V gene, CDR1 is LNHDA and CDR2 is SQIVND (reference sequence). CDR3 sequence (DNA): TGTGCCAGTAGTATATGGAGCGGGAGTGGCAATGAGCAGTTCTTC. This translates into CASSIWSGSGNEQFF.

The chain couples TRBV19 to TRBJ2-5; 10 positions match TRBD2. Germline V gene sequence: CDR1 LNHDA, CDR2 SQIVND (reference sequence). V lost 5 bases to trimming and J lost 2 bases; unmatched junction nucleotides: 14. This CDR3 contains 18 residues. The CDR3: CASSPIPASGRVQETQYF. DNA for the CDR3: TGTGCCAGTAGTCCGATTCCGGCGAGCGGGAGGGTGCAAGAGACCCAGTACTTC.

In DNA, the CDR3 is TGTGCCAGCAGCCCAATCCTCTTGACAGGGGAAAATCAGCCCCAGCATTTT. Translated, it gives CASSPILLTGENQPQHF. The chain couples TRBV3-1 (or the pseudogene TRBV3-2) to TRBJ1-5, with 8 bases identical to TRBD1. V was clipped by 4 bases and J by 4 bases; unmatched bases: 12. The CDR3 extends over 17 amino acids. CDR1 is LGHDT, CDR2 YNNKEL, per germline (reference sequence).

Details on this clone: Other DNA sequences in the same sample also yield this CDR3. V and J are TRBV11-2 and TRBJ1-1; 8 bases are a match to TRBD1. The germline V gene has CDR1 SGHAT and CDR2 FQNNGV. Trimming at V came to 6 bases and at J to 3 bases, leaving 3 bases not matched to a gene. CDR3 size: 13 residues. CDR3 loop: CASSLDRDTEAFF. The CDR3 DNA follows: TGTGCCAGCAGTCTGGACAGGGACACTGAAGCTTTCTTT.

In this sample, this clone turned up a few times. This chain links TRBV29-1 with TRBJ2-3; D remains unclear. The germline gives CDR1 SQVTM, CDR2 ANQGSEA. The V end was cut by 8 bases, the J end by 2 bases, with 5 bases between. There are 10 residues in the CDR3. The CDR3 is CSTNTDTQYF. DNA of the CDR3: TGCAGCACTAACACAGATACGCAGTATTTT.

CDR3 loop: CASSRSSYNEQFF. CDR3 in DNA: TGTGCCAGCAGCCGCAGCTCCTACAATGAGCAGTTCTTC. The chain joins TRBV7-9 to TRBJ2-1; D not certain. The V and J ends lost 5 bases and 0 bases respectively, with 5 bases between them. Germline values: CDR1 SEHNR, CDR2 FQNEAQ (reference sequence). The CDR3 sequence is 13 residues long.

The gene calls are TRBV4-1 and TRBJ1-2, with D perhaps matching TRBD1 (6 bases). Per the germline V gene, CDR1 is MGHRA and CDR2 is YSYEKL. CDR3 length: 17 amino acids. Trimming stripped 1 base from V and 1 base from J, with 16 bases between. CDR3 residues: CASSQAPREQGNYGYTF. The CDR3, as DNA: TGCGCCAGCAGCCAAGCTCCCCGGGAACAGGGTAACTATGGCTACACCTTC.

The chain combines TRBV9 with TRBJ2-3; perhaps TRBD2 as D (5 bases). V was shortened by 1 base and J by 3 bases, with 15 bases between the two germline ends. This CDR3 contains 16 residues. Germline V lookup: CDR1 SGDLS, CDR2 YYNGEE. CDR3 sequence (DNA): TGTGCCAGCAGCGTAAGTGGGAGTGACGGGACAGATACGCAGTATTTT. It codes for CASSVSGSDGTDTQYF.

The chain couples TRBV7-3 to TRBJ2-5; 9 bases fit TRBD2. This CDR3 spans 16 amino acids. The V and J ends lost 5 bases and 5 bases, in that order; junction bases with no gene match: 12. From germline, CDR1 is SGHTA and CDR2 FQGTGA. CDR3 in DNA: TGTGCCAGCAGCCCCTACCCACTAGCGGGTGGGGAGACCCAGTACTTC. It yields the protein CASSPYPLAGGETQYF.

The rearrangement joins TRBV29-1 to TRBJ2-2; 7 bases fit TRBD1. V shed 6 bases, J shed 1 base, and the junction held 5 bases outside the gene matches. CDR3 length: 14 amino acids. Germline V lookup: CDR1 SQVTM, CDR2 ANQGSEA. CDR3 region: CSVTGTVNTGELFF. In DNA, the CDR3 is TGCAGCGTGACCGGGACAGTGAACACCGGGGAGCTGTTTTTT.

The CDR3 loop reads CASSSLAGGYEQYF. CDR3 nucleotide sequence: TGTGCCAGCAGCTCTTTAGCGGGAGGCTACGAGCAGTACTTC. The chain recombines TRBV7-9 with TRBJ2-7; 10 bases agree with TRBD2. The CDR3 runs 14 residues. With V trimmed by 4 bases and J by 3 bases, 3 bases remained unmatched. Per germline, CDR1 SEHNR and CDR2 FQNEAQ (reference sequence). The whole variable domain, filled in from reference TRBV7-9 and TRBJ2-7, reads DTGVSQNPRHKITKRGQNVTFRCDPISEHNRLYWYRQTLGQGPEFLTYFQNEAQLEKSRLLSDRFSAERPKGSFSTLEIQRTEQGDSAMYLCASSSLAGGYEQYFGPGTRLTVT.

This CDR3 reads CASSQTGTGHYGYTF. CDR3 DNA: TGTGCCAGTAGCCAAACCGGGACAGGGCACTATGGCTACACCTTC. This chain links TRBV19 with TRBJ1-2; the match to TRBD1 covers 9 bases. Germline loops: CDR1 LNHDA, CDR2 SQIVND (reference sequence). V lost 6 bases to trimming and J lost 3 bases; unmatched junction nucleotides: 8. CDR3 size: 15 residues.

This clone was seen more than once but under ten times. The chain joins TRBV2 to TRBJ2-7; TRBD2 is a possible D gene (6 bases). Germline CDR1 reads SNHLY; CDR2 reads FYNNEI. This CDR3 region has 14 residues. V lost 4 bases and J lost 3, with 13 bases in between. The CDR3: CASSVRRLGYEQYF. Here the CDR3 DNA reads TGTGCCAGCAGTGTCCGCCGACTAGGCTACGAGCAGTACTTC.

This clone occurred a few times. This chain joins TRBV12-3 or TRBV12-4 and TRBJ1-1, with D perhaps matching TRBD1 (5 bases). This CDR3 comprises 12 residues. The V and J ends lost 6 bases and 8 bases respectively, with 13 bases between them. The CDR3 DNA is TGTGCCAGCAGCAAAGGACGGACAGAAGCTTTCTTT. This sequence encodes CASSKGRTEAFF.

In this sample, this clone turned up once. This sequence joins TRBV2 and TRBJ1-4; D might be TRBD1 (5 bases). The CDR3 extends over 15 amino acids. Trimming stripped 2 bases from V and 3 bases from J, with 10 bases between. CDR1 SNHLY and CDR2 FYNNEI come from the germline V gene. DNA of the CDR3: TGTGCCAGCAGTGAAACCCAAGGGGCTAATGAAAAACTGTTTTTT. This encodes CASSETQGANEKLFF.

The chain has TRBV6-5 and TRBJ1-6; D is unclear. CDR1 is MNHEY, CDR2 SVGAGI, per germline. V was cut by 6 bases and J by 10 bases, with 10 bases left in between. The CDR3 totals 12 residues. Written as DNA, the CDR3 is TGTGCCAGCAGGCTTAACCAGTCACCCCTCCACTTT. It is translated as CASRLNQSPLHF.

The V call is TRBV6-1, the J call TRBJ1-6; D possibly corresponds to TRBD1 (5 bases). The germline CDR1 and CDR2 sequences are MNHNS and SASEGT. CDR3 length: 18 residues. Trimming cost V 2 bases and J 0 bases, with 14 bases left between them. Written as DNA, the CDR3 is TGTGCCAGCAGTGAAATCCGGCGGGGGAGCTCCTATAATTCACCCCTCCACTTT. Amino acid sequence: CASSEIRRGSSYNSPLHF.

The chain couples TRBV4-2 to TRBJ2-1; weak D call: TRBD2 (6 bases). The CDR3 consists of 16 residues. The V end was cut by 1 base, the J end by 3 bases, with 13 bases between. In germline, CDR1 is LGHNA, CDR2 YNFKEQ. The CDR3 here is CASSQGVGDFYNEQFF. CDR3 bases: TGTGCCAGCAGCCAAGGCGTCGGGGACTTCTACAATGAGCAGTTCTTC.